This TCR beta chain was sequenced in a study of shared clonotypes between healthy human individuals. CDR3 length: 16 amino acids. In germline, CDR1 is SGHRS, CDR2 YFSETQ. Trimming left V 1 base short and J 1 base short, with 12 bases between. Assay used: immunoSEQ multiplex PCR; TCRdb lists only in-frame clones, some missing. The data contain roughly 1.4 million clones, 98% of them singletons. This clone was found once. The clonotype originates from a man between 25 and 39 years old in good health. Sequencing was performed on naive CD4+ T cells sorted from blood. Documented subset: CD45RA+ positively selected. The chain has TRBV5-1 and TRBJ2-4; D possibly corresponds to TRBD2 (5 bases). This CDR3 reads CASSLPGSTAKNIQYF. CDR3 DNA sequence: TGCGCCAGCAGCTTGCCGGGATCTACGGCCAAAAACATTCAGTACTTC. Complete variable domain (other parts from reference TRBV5-1 and TRBJ2-4): KAGVTQTPRYLIKTRGQQVTLSCSPISGHRSVSWYQQTPGQGLQFLFEYFSETQRNKGNFPGRFSGRQFSNSRSEMNVSTLELGDSALYLCASSLPGSTAKNIQYFGAGTRLSVL.